These 17 T cell receptor beta chains were sequenced from one sample in a study of T-cell memory formation after mild COVID-19. TCRdb processed the 5' RACE reads anew with MiXCR; each CDR3 protein has one entry. Of over 450,000 distinct CDR3 sequences in the sample, approximately 20% are singletons; the top ten hold approximately 12%. What was sequenced was PBMCs or a T cell subset sorted from them (not recorded which). The receptor set was obtained from an adult woman who had mild COVID-19 (a few samples of this study predate the infection). Cell type and time point are not known.

This clonotype was detected ten times or more. V usage is TRBV20-1 and J usage is TRBJ1-2; possible D gene TRBD1, 6 bases. Germline-derived CDR1 and CDR2 are DFQATT and SNEGSKA (reference sequence). V lost 3 bases and J lost 5, with 16 bases in between. This CDR3 spans 14 amino acids. Written as DNA, the CDR3 is TGCAGTGCTAGCGCCTCTACAGGGCGGTATGGCTACACCTTC. Protein sequence: CSASASTGRYGYTF.

The chain combines TRBV2 with TRBJ1-2; D not certain. In germline, CDR1 is SNHLY, CDR2 FYNNEI. CDR3 length: 13 residues. V lost 1 base, J lost 4 bases, and 7 bases lay in between. CDR3 region: CASSEVGSYGYTF. CDR3 bases: TGTGCCAGCAGTGAAGTCGGGAGCTATGGCTACACCTTC.

This clonotype was seen more than once but under ten times. The chain links TRBV6-1 to TRBJ2-1; D not certain. Germline CDR1 is MNHNS and CDR2 is SASEGT. V was pared by 8 bases and J by 7 bases, with 15 bases between. This CDR3 has 13 residues. The CDR3 bases are TGTGCCAGCCCCCGAGCAGCAGATAATGAGCAGTTCTTC. Protein: CASPRAADNEQFF.

This clonotype was recorded a few times. This rearrangement joins TRBV20-1 to TRBJ1-1; D is unresolved. This CDR3 is built from 15 residues. V lost 2 bases to trimming and J lost 6 bases, with 19 bases between them. Germline assignment: CDR1 DFQATT and CDR2 SNEGSKA (reference sequence). CDR3 sequence reads: CSARPTRNKFAEAFF. The CDR3 DNA reads TGCAGTGCTAGACCGACTCGGAACAAGTTCGCTGAAGCTTTCTTT.

This clonotype was counted a few times. This chain links TRBV11-1 with TRBJ2-7; 9 bases match TRBD2. Germline V gene data show CDR1 as SGHAT and CDR2 as FQDESV (reference sequence). The CDR3 runs to 15 residues. Trimming cost V 6 bases and J 6 bases; bases outside gene matches: 12. CDR3 in amino acids: CASRDDRGLAGEQYF. In DNA form, the CDR3 reads TGTGCCAGCAGGGACGATCGGGGACTAGCAGGCGAGCAGTACTTC.

V gene TRBV13 combines with J gene TRBJ1-1; D uncertain. CDR3 length: 15 residues. V lost 1 base and J 0 bases, leaving 9 bases between the germline ends. CDR1 is PRHDT and CDR2 is FYEKMQ in the germline V gene (reference sequence). CDR3 region: CASSLEVPLNTEAFF. Written as DNA, the CDR3 is TGTGCCAGCAGCTTAGAAGTTCCCCTGAACACTGAAGCTTTCTTT.

The chain uses TRBV24-1 and TRBJ2-1, with D maybe TRBD1 (6 bases). The CDR3 spans 14 residues. V shed 3 bases and J shed 9 bases, with 14 bases lying between them. Germline V CDR1 and CDR2: KGHDR, SFDVKD. The DNA of the CDR3 is TGTGCCACCAGTGATACCACTGGGGGCCCTGAGCAGTTCTTC. It translates to CATSDTTGGPEQFF.

The V gene is TRBV6-5, the J gene TRBJ2-3; tentative D call: TRBD2 (7 bases). The length of the CDR3 is 17 residues. V was clipped by 5 bases and J by 1 base, with 19 bases between them. The V gene's germline CDR1 is MNHEY and CDR2 SVGAGI. CDR3 sequence reads: CASSTPGGRECTDTQYF. The CDR3 bases are TGTGCCAGCAGTACCCCCGGGGGGCGGGAGTGCACAGATACGCAGTATTTT.

This chain links TRBV5-6 with TRBJ2-2; possible D gene TRBD2, 5 bases. Looked up from germline, CDR1 is SGHDT and CDR2 is YYEEEE. This CDR3 has 15 amino acids. V was shortened by 8 bases and J by 0 bases, with 14 bases between the two germline ends. CDR3 in DNA: TGTGCCAGTGACGCTTGGAGGTCGAACACCGGGGAGCTGTTTTTT. Protein: CASDAWRSNTGELFF.

The chain employs TRBV9 and TRBJ2-1, with D unresolved. Germline loops: CDR1 SGDLS, CDR2 YYNGEE. Trimming took off 7 bases at V and 4 bases at J, with 12 bases between the two ends. This CDR3 has 13 amino acids. This CDR3 reads CASARASYNEQFF. The CDR3 region has the DNA TGTGCCAGCGCCAGAGCATCTTACAATGAGCAGTTCTTC.

The CDR3 bases are TGTGCCAGCACCCCGAGGGGCCAGCGCCCGAGCTCCTACAATGAGCAGTTCTTC. Its protein is CASTPRGQRPSSYNEQFF. V usage is TRBV7-6 and J usage is TRBJ2-1, with D perhaps TRBD1 or TRBD2 (5 bases each). The CDR3 sequence is 18 residues long. Between the trimmed V and J ends, which lost 7 bases and 0 bases, there was a span of 22 bases. Germline loops: CDR1 SGHVS, CDR2 FNYEAQ.

The sample holds a few counts of this clonotype. The gene calls are TRBV4-3 and TRBJ2-7, with D perhaps assigned TRBD1 or TRBD2 (5 bases each). Germline V CDR1 and CDR2: LGHNA, YSLEER. Trimming pared 0 bases from V and 1 base from J, leaving 10 bases between. The CDR3 length is 15 residues. The CDR3 loop is CASSQDRGVSYEQYF. In DNA, the CDR3 is TGCGCCAGCAGCCAAGACCGAGGGGTTTCCTACGAGCAGTACTTC.

This clonotype has a handful of counts. The CDR3 bases are TGTGCCAGCAGTTTAGTTTTTGGGCGGGAGCAGTACTTC. Its protein is CASSLVFGREQYF. The chain uses TRBV6-5 and TRBJ2-7; no reliable D call. CDR1 and CDR2 from the germline V gene are MNHEY and SVGAGI. This CDR3 comprises 13 residues. V was clipped by 4 bases and J by 7 bases, with 14 bases between them.

The chain has TRBV27 and TRBJ2-7, with 7 bases matching TRBD1. V was clipped by 0 bases and J by 2 bases; unmatched bases: 7. CDR3 length: 16 residues. Germline values: CDR1 MNHEY, CDR2 SMNVEV (reference sequence). CDR3 protein: CASSLSLQGPTYEQYF. In DNA, the CDR3 is TGTGCCAGCAGTTTATCGCTACAGGGGCCGACCTACGAGCAGTACTTC.

The chain uses TRBV6-6 and TRBJ2-7; D is undetermined. V was cut by 3 bases and J by 7 bases, with 7 bases left in between. There are 11 residues in the CDR3. Germline assignment: CDR1 MNHNY and CDR2 SVGAGI (reference sequence). Here the CDR3 DNA reads TGTGCCAGCAGTTATACAGAAGAGCAGTACTTC. It codes for CASSYTEEQYF.

This clonotype was found a few times. This chain connects TRBV7-9 to TRBJ1-4, with D unclear. Trimming left V 5 bases short and J 7 bases short, with 11 bases between. The CDR3 covers 13 residues. Germline lookup yields CDR1 SEHNR and CDR2 FQNEAQ (reference sequence). CDR3 sequence (DNA): TGTGCCAGCAGCCCCGAATCCTCTGAAAAACTGTTTTTT. Protein sequence: CASSPESSEKLFF.

The table lists this clonotype with many counts. V usage is TRBV9 and J usage is TRBJ2-1, with 7 bases fitting TRBD1. This CDR3 region has 11 residues. Per germline, CDR1 SGDLS and CDR2 YYNGEE. V was pared by 3 bases and J by 9 bases, with 0 bases of the junction left unmatched. For the CDR3, the DNA is TGTGCCAGCAGCGCAGGGGGTGAGCAGTTCTTC. It encodes CASSAGGEQFF.